Reported below is one T cell receptor beta chain. Each CDR3 protein is one row after TCRdb ran MiXCR on the RT-PCR reads. The data hold 900,000 to 1,000,000 distinct CDR3 sequences, with approximately 18% observed a single time. This specimen comes from a study of patients and donors after allogeneic stem cell transplantation. CDR1 and CDR2 from the germline V gene are SGDLS and YYNGEE. V was shortened by 4 bases and J by 7 bases, with 17 bases between the two germline ends. The length of the CDR3 is 15 residues. This TCR came from a human donor who was either an allogeneic HSCT recipient or a stem cell or donor lymphocyte infusion donor (not recorded which). It is not recorded whose cells these are; they may come from a transplant donor. The chain carries TRBV9 and TRBJ2-2; TRBD2 might be the D (6 bases). The material sequenced was blood, either unsorted or a sorted T cell fraction (not recorded which). The CDR3 sequence: CASSRDLQVFGELFF. Written as DNA, the CDR3 is TGTGCCAGCAGCCGGGACTTGCAGGTTTTCGGGGAGCTGTTTTTT.